This T cell receptor (beta chain) is drawn from a study of regulatory T cells in long-lasting Graves disease (dated by TCRdb to about 2021). About the investigation overall: Antithyroid drugs had been taken for less than 3 months by newly diagnosed Graves' disease patients. Patients with persistent Graves' disease were compared with patients with newly diagnosed Graves' disease using TCR sequencing and RNA sequencing of peripheral blood. The study took place in China and was registered as a clinical trial. TCR sequencing covered some 13 persistent and roughly 20 newly diagnosed Graves' disease patients, about 35 samples in total.

Broad study findings and their caveats: Peripheral blood alone was examined, since thyroid tissue, which constituted the primary lesion, could not be accessed. Persistent Graves' disease patients showed lower TCR Shannon entropy and fewer highly expanded clones than newly diagnosed patients, suggesting clonal expansion. The small sample size was acknowledged by the authors as a limitation that may reduce accuracy. TRBV28, TRBJ1-2 and TRBJ2-5 were preferentially used in persistent disease, while TRBV20-1 and TRBJ2-1 were favored in newly diagnosed disease. Sequencing and analysis were restricted to the TCR beta chain. A larger number of public clonotypes was shared among persistent patients (approximately 3,000) than among newly diagnosed patients (about 990).

Library method: multiplex PCR. TCRdb shows the sequencer as Illumina HiSeq 4000. CDR3 regions were amplified by Arm-PCR with iRepertoire HTBI primers to construct TCR beta libraries. Before sequencing, the PCR products went through gel purification. Processing in the source paper ran as follows. A total of roughly 58 TRBV and 14 TRBJ segments were identified across samples and were used for gene usage analysis of CDR3 amino acid clonotypes. COPE and FqMerger were used to merge the filtered high-quality paired reads into contigs. BLAST was used to align contigs to IMGT TRBV, TRBD and TRBJ reference genes, and CDR3 was defined according to IMGT. Highly expanded clones were defined as clonotypes with a frequency above 0.1%. Repertoire diversity was measured by Shannon entropy, and V-J evenness by the Gini coefficient. Clonotypes shared by more than one individual were considered public. TCRdb reprocessing: public reads trimmed at Q25 with fastp, clones called with MiXCR, in-frame beta chains kept. For every CDR3 protein sequence, its rows merge into one entry that carries the most common genes and DNA. It is TCRdb's table, rather than the study itself, that gives the V and J calls and clone size. The sample profile shows 350,000 to 500,000 distinct CDR3 sequences; approximately 16% of them were found once. The ten largest account for around a tenth of the sample.

To note about this clonotype: Its specific antigen is unknown. No qualities accompany the bases; no much larger clone lies one base away.

The sample's time point, from its label and the paper: newly diagnosed GD, antithyroid drugs for less than 3 months. For both TCR sequencing and RNA sequencing, RNA was extracted from PBMCs in TRIzol. Graves' disease was diagnosed according to American Thyroid Association guidelines. Patients were recruited from an endocrinology department in Xi'an, China. From each patient, roughly 9 milliliters of peripheral blood was collected into an EDTA anticoagulant tube. PBMCs were isolated by Ficoll Paque Plus density gradient separation without further T cell sorting. An Agilent 2100 Bioanalyzer and agarose gel were used to assess RNA quality, and a NanoDrop 2000 was used to measure RNA concentration. The germline V gene encodes CDR1 DFQATT and CDR2 SNEGSKA (reference sequence). The CDR3 measures 14 amino acids from cysteine to phenylalanine. Only the CDR3 DNA is retained, 42 bases long and in frame from the first base. V is pruned by 0 bases and J by 5 bases, leaving 3 bases of the junction without a gene match.

The sample was also linked to a second study, of T cells in Graves' hyperthyroidism and ophthalmopathy. The second publication reports: A patient counted as having stable Graves' hyperthyroidism if no progression to ophthalmopathy occurred over 18 months of follow-up. Hyperthyroidism patients were newly diagnosed, had a disease duration of under 2 months, and were aged 18 to 65 years. The study excluded patients with uncontrolled infections, other autoimmune diseases, pregnancy or lactation. Diagnoses were based on clinical symptoms, serum thyroxine and TRAb, thyroid ultrasound and orbital computed tomography. The TCR CDR3 was subjected to a first round of RT-PCR using the HTBI primer set and the Qiagen OneStep RT-PCR kit. Most expanded thyroid clonotypes (frequency above 0.001) were also detected in blood, suggesting blood repertoires may reflect thyroid immune responses. Ophthalmopathy was separated from stable hyperthyroidism by a 13 V-J signature model, with approximately 86% sensitivity and approximately 81% specificity obtained in cross-validation and 80%/75% obtained in testing. In validation, progression to ophthalmopathy was predicted by the model with about 70% sensitivity and around 75% specificity, a median of around 5.9 months before onset. To identify distinguishing TCR V-J signatures, a discovery cohort of around 100 patients was used, comprising 43 with Graves' ophthalmopathy and some 60 with stable Graves' hyperthyroidism. Prospective prediction of ophthalmopathy was tested in an independent validation cohort of fewer than 20 hyperthyroidism patients and around 16 patients who later progressed to ophthalmopathy. The 75 to 100 discovery patients were divided at random into training and test sets in a 7:3 ratio. In roughly six Graves' hyperthyroidism patients, the study also compared T-cell repertoires from thyroid tissue with T-cell repertoires from blood. Once sampling was done, hyperthyroidism patients were given methimazole at a starting dose of 30 mg daily, whereas ophthalmopathy patients were given high-dose intravenous methylprednisolone. Libraries were constructed in a second round of multiplex PCR, after which size selection and purification were performed. Libraries were sequenced paired-end with 100 bp reads on an Illumina HiSeq2000. Raw data were processed with SOAPnuke, discarding reads with adapters, uncalled bases, mean Phred below 15, or no exact constant-primer or identifier match. COPE v1.2.5 was used to merge high-quality paired reads, and clonotypes were defined as unique nucleotide sequences. MiTCR v1.1 was used to align clonotypes to the IMGT TRBV, TRBD and TRBJ reference segments. The analysis included only V-J combinations with a frequency above 0.0001, which together covered approximately 99% of the repertoires. The TCS score was defined as F50 (clonal expansion) divided by E x V (chaos), with BLOSUM62-based TCRdist calculated between CDR3 peptides within each V-J. Welch's t-statistics and random forest reduced fewer than 600 V-J features to about 12, which were used in a naive Bayes classifier (R e1071). No statistical method was used to set the sample size in advance, and investigators knew the group allocation. The paper describes TCR Vbeta CDR3 sequencing of 135 peripheral blood samples, made up of 43 ophthalmopathy patients, some 80 hyperthyroidism patients and roughly 17 progressor patients.

The specimen comprised peripheral blood mononuclear cells (PBMCs), sampled at new diagnosis, from a patient treated with antithyroid drugs. The V gene is TRBV20-1 and the J gene is TRBJ2-1; 8 junctional bases match TRBD2. The receptor was isolated from a woman aged 25 to 39 with Graves disease. Donor details come from another sample of the same person, matched by shared clones. The base sequence is TGCAGTGCTAGAGATACTAGCGGTAACAATGAGCAGTTCTTC. This codes for CSARDTSGNNEQFF.